Included here is one TCR beta chain sequence, with context. The CDR3 length is 18 residues. J was trimmed by 1 base and V by 6 bases; bases with no gene match: 11. The study profiled TCR beta VDJ and CDR3 using genomic DNA as template. Each CDR3 protein gets one entry after TCRdb re-called the reads with MiXCR. The sample has approximately 150,000 distinct CDR3 sequences; approximately 44% are singletons. Selection for sequencing was limited to patients who had shown CD8+CD57+ cell expansion by flow cytometry. No patient had been given any therapy when blood was sampled. The sample is drawn from a study of CD8+CD57+ T cells in acquired aplastic anemia. Study summary: Recorded DNA amounts for sorted CD4+ and CD8+ cells had an average of around 3.5 ug.

The sequence was obtained from a human donor with aplastic anemia. The chain links TRBV12-3 or TRBV12-4 to TRBJ1-5; 11 positions agree with TRBD1. Sample: sorted CD4+, CD8+, or CD8+CD57+ T cells (not recorded which) from PBMCs. The CDR3 sequence: CASSPGQGARRSNQPQHF. Here the CDR3 DNA reads TGTGCCAGCAGCCCCGGACAGGGGGCGCGGAGGAGCAATCAGCCCCAGCATTTT.